This passage covers 10 T cell receptor beta chains from one sample sequenced in a study of shared clonotypes between healthy human individuals. CD45RO-negative CD8 cells positively selected for CCR7 made up the naive population, which excluded terminally differentiated effector memory CD45RA+ cells. Generated by immunoSEQ multiplex PCR, the TCRdb table keeps only in-frame clones and is missing some. Of nearly 2 million clones detected, about 95% appear once; the ten largest clones hold more than 0.95%. The sample consisted of naive CD8+ T cells sorted from blood. Receptors originate from a man aged 18 to 35 in good health.

The V call is TRBV6-6, the J call TRBJ1-2; TRBD1 aligns across 7 bases. CDR3 length: 16 amino acids. With 4 bases clipped from V and 2 bases from J, the junction kept 10 bases outside the gene matches. CDR1 and CDR2 (germline): MNHNY, SVGAGI (reference sequence). This CDR3 is CASSSFGGGDNYGYTF. Written as DNA, the CDR3 is TGTGCCAGCAGTTCCTTTGGAGGGGGCGACAACTATGGCTACACCTTC.

The chain is built from TRBV9 and TRBJ2-7; 10 bases are shared with TRBD1. V shed 0 bases, J shed 7 bases, and the junction held 4 bases outside the gene matches. Germline V CDR1 and CDR2: SGDLS, YYNGEE. CDR3 length: 14 residues. CDR3 protein: CASSVEDRGWEQYF. DNA for the CDR3: TGTGCCAGCAGCGTAGAGGACAGGGGGTGGGAGCAGTACTTC. Full variable domain (missing parts from reference TRBV9 and TRBJ2-7): DSGVTQTPKHLITATGQRVTLRCSPRSGDLSVYWYQQSLDQGLQFLIQYYNGEERAKGNILERFSAQQFPDLHSELNLSSLELGDSALYFCASSVEDRGWEQYFGPGTRLTVT.

In regard to this clone: The sample carries other DNA sequences with the same CDR3. The genes are TRBV19 and TRBJ2-7; D is undetermined. The germline V gene encodes CDR1 LNHDA and CDR2 SQIVND (reference sequence). The CDR3 extends over 13 amino acids. V was shortened by 6 bases and J by 0 bases, with 9 bases between the two germline ends. DNA for the CDR3: TGTGCCAGTAGCCCAGGCGGCTCCTACGAGCAGTACTTC. Protein sequence: CASSPGGSYEQYF.

A remark on this clone: Other DNA variants within this sample encode the same CDR3. Here the CDR3 DNA reads TGTGCCAGCAGTTTAAAAGACAGCTCCTACGAGCAGTACTTC. Translated, it gives CASSLKDSSYEQYF. The rearrangement uses TRBV27 and TRBJ2-7; D is possibly TRBD1 (5 bases). Germline CDR1 and CDR2: MNHEY and SMNVEV (reference sequence). This CDR3 spans 14 amino acids. V was cut by 2 bases and J by 0 bases, with 8 bases left in between.

This clone came up a few times. The chain recombines TRBV19 with TRBJ1-1, with D perhaps matching TRBD1 (5 bases). CDR3 size: 12 residues. V shed 8 bases and J shed 6 bases, with 13 bases lying between them. The germline CDR1 and CDR2 sequences are LNHDA and SQIVND (reference sequence). The CDR3: CASFEGTSEAFF. CDR3 sequence (DNA): TGTGCCAGTTTTGAGGGGACCTCTGAAGCTTTCTTT.

The chain employs TRBV11-2 and TRBJ2-7, with D unclear. The CDR3 has 14 amino acids. Trimming removed 5 bases from V and 3 bases from J, with 14 bases in between. CDR1 is SGHAT and CDR2 is FQNNGV in the germline V gene. The CDR3 is CASSPELGGYEQYF. In DNA form, the CDR3 reads TGTGCCAGCAGCCCGGAGCTTGGTGGCTACGAGCAGTACTTC. The complete variable domain, with remaining parts taken from reference TRBV11-2 and TRBJ2-7, reads EAGVAQSPRYKIIEKRQSVAFWCNPISGHATLYWYQQILGQGPKLLIQFQNNGVVDDSQLPKDRFSAERLKGVDSTLKIQPAKLEDSAVYLCASSPELGGYEQYFGPGTRLTVT.

This sequence joins TRBV27 and TRBJ2-5; TRBD2 matches at 7 bases. V dropped 5 bases and J dropped 3; count of bases not matched to a gene: 9. The germline gives CDR1 MNHEY, CDR2 SMNVEV (reference sequence). The CDR3 extends over 15 amino acids. In DNA, the CDR3 is TGTGCCAGCAGTGTCCCTGGCGGGGGAAAAGAGACCCAGTACTTC. Its translation is CASSVPGGGKETQYF.

This clone is a singleton in its sample. The chain uses TRBV7-8 and TRBJ2-7, with no clear D. Germline V gene sequence: CDR1 SGHVS, CDR2 FQNEAQ. Trimming left V 3 bases short and J 0 bases short, with 6 bases between. There are 13 residues in the CDR3. This chain's CDR3 is CASSFSSSYEQYF. Written as DNA, the CDR3 is TGTGCCAGCAGCTTCTCCAGCTCCTACGAGCAGTACTTC.

The chain has TRBV27 and TRBJ2-1; 12 nucleotides line up with TRBD2. This CDR3 has 15 amino acids. After removal of 3 bases from V and 5 bases from J, the junction contained 2 bases not matched to a gene. Germline CDR1 MNHEY, CDR2 SMNVEV (reference sequence). The chain's CDR3 is CASSFLAGGHNEQFF. Written as DNA, the CDR3 is TGTGCCAGCAGTTTCCTAGCGGGAGGGCACAATGAGCAGTTCTTC.

The J gene is TRBJ2-7, the V gene TRBV5-4; TRBD2 agrees at 12 bases. The CDR3 is 13 amino acids. The germline V gene has CDR1 SGHNT and CDR2 YYREEE (reference sequence). V gave up 4 bases and J gave up 7 bases; unmatched junction bases: 3. CDR3 in DNA: TGTGCCAGCAGCCCCCTAGCGGGAGGGGAGCAGTACTTC. Translation gives CASSPLAGGEQYF.